This T cell receptor beta chain was sequenced for a study of blood T cell repertoires in COVID-19. Study as a whole: The study drew acute and convalescent COVID-19 samples from the United States, Italy and Spain.

In the original analysis: Amplification of reference gene primers was used by the study to estimate nucleated cell counts. Profiled with immunoSEQ multiplex PCR; TCRdb holds only in-frame clones, not every one. Clone size and the V and J calls come from that table; the DNA yielded D and trimming. The sample holds 200,000 to 250,000 clones, approximately 77% seen once. On this clone: The sample carries other DNA sequences with the same CDR3.

This CDR3 spans 13 amino acids. Germline V gives CDR1 MNHEY, CDR2 SMNVEV (reference sequence). V was cut by 5 bases and J by 4 bases, with 11 bases left in between. The sample was peripheral blood. The receptor comes from a woman aged 80 or over with acute or convalescent COVID-19. The gene calls are TRBV27 and TRBJ1-2; D perhaps matches TRBD1 (6 bases). CDR3 DNA sequence: TGTGCCAGCAGTCTACAGGGTACCTATGGCTACACCTTC. Translated: CASSLQGTYGYTF.